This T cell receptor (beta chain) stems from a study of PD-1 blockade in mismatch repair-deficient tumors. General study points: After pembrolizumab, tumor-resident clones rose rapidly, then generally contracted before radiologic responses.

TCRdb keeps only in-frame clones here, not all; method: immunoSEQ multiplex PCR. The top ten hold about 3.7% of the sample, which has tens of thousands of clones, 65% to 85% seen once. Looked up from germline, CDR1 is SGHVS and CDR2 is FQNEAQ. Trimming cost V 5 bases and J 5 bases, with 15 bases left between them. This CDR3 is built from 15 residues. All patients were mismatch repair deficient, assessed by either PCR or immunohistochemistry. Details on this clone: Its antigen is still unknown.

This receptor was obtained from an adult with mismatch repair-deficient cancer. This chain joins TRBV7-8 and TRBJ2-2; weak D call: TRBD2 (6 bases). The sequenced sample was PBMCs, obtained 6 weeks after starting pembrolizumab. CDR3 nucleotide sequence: TGTGCCAGCAGCGCCCCGGGACTCAGAACCGGGGAGCTGTTTTTT. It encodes CASSAPGLRTGELFF.